What follows describes a single T cell receptor (beta chain). Random hexamers primed reverse transcription of about 0.45 to 1 ug RNA. An immunoSEQ multiplex PCR amplified TCR beta CDR3 over 54 Vbeta and 13 Jbeta. TCRdb recomputed calls from the immunoSEQ multiplex PCR reads with MiXCR, one row per CDR3 protein. This sample yields around 150,000 distinct CDR3 sequences, of which approximately 95% are seen a single time; approximately 0.18% belongs to the top ten. The sample originates from a study of CD8 T cells in Susac syndrome. The CDR3 runs 16 residues. The germline V gene has CDR1 SNHLY and CDR2 FYNNEI. V lost 6 bases, J lost 4 bases, and 12 bases stayed unmatched.

The source material was CD8+ T cells from PBMCs. The chain has TRBV2 and TRBJ1-5, with 7 bases identical to TRBD1. The sequence was collected from a human donor with Susac syndrome. CDR3 loop: CASRDSKDRKNQPQHF. For the CDR3, the DNA is TGTGCCAGCAGGGACTCTAAGGACAGGAAGAATCAGCCCCAGCATTTT.